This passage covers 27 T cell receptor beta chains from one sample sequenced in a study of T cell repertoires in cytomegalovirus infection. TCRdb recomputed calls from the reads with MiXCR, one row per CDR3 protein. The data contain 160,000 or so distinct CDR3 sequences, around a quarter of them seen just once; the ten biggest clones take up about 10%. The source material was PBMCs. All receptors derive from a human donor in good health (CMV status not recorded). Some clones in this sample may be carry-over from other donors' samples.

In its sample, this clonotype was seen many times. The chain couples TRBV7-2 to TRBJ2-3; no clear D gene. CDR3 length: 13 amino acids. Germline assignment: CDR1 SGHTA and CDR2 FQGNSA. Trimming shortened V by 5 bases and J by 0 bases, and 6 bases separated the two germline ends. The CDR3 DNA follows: TGTGCCAGCAGCCCACCTAGCACAGATACGCAGTATTTT. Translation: CASSPPSTDTQYF.

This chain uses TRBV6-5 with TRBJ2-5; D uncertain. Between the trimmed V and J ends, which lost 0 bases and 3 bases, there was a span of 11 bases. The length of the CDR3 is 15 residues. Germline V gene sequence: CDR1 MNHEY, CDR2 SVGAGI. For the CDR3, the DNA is TGTGCCAGCAGTTACTCGACGTGGGGAAAAGAGACCCAGTACTTC. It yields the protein CASSYSTWGKETQYF.

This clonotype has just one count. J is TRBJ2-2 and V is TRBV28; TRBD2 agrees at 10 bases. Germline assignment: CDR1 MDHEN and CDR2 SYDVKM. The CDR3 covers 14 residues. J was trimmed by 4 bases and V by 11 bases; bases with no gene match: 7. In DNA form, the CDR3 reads TGTGCCGGGTTATCTAGCGGGGGCACCGGGGAGCTGTTTTTT. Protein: CAGLSSGGTGELFF.

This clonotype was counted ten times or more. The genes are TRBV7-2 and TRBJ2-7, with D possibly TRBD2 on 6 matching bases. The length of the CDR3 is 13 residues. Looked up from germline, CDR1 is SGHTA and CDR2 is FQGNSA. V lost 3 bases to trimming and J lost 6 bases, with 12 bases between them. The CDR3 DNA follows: TGTGCCAGCAGCTTCGGGACTTTTGGCGAGCAGTACTTC. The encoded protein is CASSFGTFGEQYF.

CDR3 in amino acids: CASSLQPGELFF. The CDR3 coding sequence is TGTGCCAGCAGCTTACAGCCCGGGGAGCTGTTTTTT. This chain joins TRBV11-2 and TRBJ2-2; D is unclear. V was pared by 2 bases and J by 6 bases, with 4 bases between. The CDR3 contains 12 residues. Germline CDR1 is SGHAT and CDR2 is FQNNGV.

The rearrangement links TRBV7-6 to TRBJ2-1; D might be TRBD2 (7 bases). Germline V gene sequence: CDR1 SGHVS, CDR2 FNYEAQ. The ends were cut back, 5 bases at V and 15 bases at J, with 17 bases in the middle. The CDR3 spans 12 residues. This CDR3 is CASSRSGGAAFF. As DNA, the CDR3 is TGTGCCAGCAGCCGATCGGGGGGCGCGGCGTTCTTC. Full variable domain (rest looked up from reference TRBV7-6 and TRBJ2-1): GAGVSQSPRYKVTKRGQDVALRCDPISGHVSLYWYRQALGQGPEFLTYFNYEAQQDKSGLPNDRFSAERPEGSISTLTIQRTEQRDSAMYRCASSRSGGAAFFGPGTRLTVL.

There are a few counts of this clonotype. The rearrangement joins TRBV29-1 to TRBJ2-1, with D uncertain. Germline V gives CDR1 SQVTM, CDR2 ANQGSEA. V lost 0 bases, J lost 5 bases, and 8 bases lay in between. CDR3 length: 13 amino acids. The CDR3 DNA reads TGCAGCGTTGAAGATAGGAGCAACAATGAGCAGTTCTTC. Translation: CSVEDRSNNEQFF.

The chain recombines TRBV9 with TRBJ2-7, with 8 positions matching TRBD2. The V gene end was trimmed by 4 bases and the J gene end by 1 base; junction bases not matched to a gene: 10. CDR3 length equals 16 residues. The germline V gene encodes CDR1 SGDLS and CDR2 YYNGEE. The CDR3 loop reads CASSPGGASSSYEQYF. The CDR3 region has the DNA TGTGCCAGCAGCCCCGGGGGGGCCTCCTCTTCCTACGAGCAGTACTTC.

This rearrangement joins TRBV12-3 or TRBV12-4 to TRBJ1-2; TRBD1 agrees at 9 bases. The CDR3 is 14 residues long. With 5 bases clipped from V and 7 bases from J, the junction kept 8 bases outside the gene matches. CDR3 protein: CASSPIQTGGGYTF. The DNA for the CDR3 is TGTGCCAGCAGTCCAATACAGACAGGGGGTGGCTACACCTTC.

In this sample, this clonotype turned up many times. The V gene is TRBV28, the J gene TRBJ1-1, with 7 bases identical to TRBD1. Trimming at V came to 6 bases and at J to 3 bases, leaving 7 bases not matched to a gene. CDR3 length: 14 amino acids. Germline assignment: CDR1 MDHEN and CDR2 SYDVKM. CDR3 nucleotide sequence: TGTGCCAGCAGCTCCGACAGGGCGGACACTGAAGCTTTCTTT. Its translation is CASSSDRADTEAFF. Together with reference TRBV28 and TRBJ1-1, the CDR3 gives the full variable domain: DVKVTQSSRYLVKRTGEKVFLECVQDMDHENMFWYRQDPGLGLRLIYFSYDVKMKEKGDIPEGYSVSREKKERFSLILESASTNQTSMYLCASSSDRADTEAFFGQGTRLTVV.

Here the CDR3 DNA reads TGCAGTGCTCGATTGGACCGGGACATCGACGAGCAGTACTTC. Protein product: CSARLDRDIDEQYF. The V call is TRBV20-1, the J call TRBJ2-7; a weak D match, TRBD1 (6 bases). CDR1 and CDR2 from the germline V gene are DFQATT and SNEGSKA (reference sequence). The CDR3 runs 14 residues. The germline V and J ends were trimmed by 5 bases and 5 bases, with 19 bases remaining between them.

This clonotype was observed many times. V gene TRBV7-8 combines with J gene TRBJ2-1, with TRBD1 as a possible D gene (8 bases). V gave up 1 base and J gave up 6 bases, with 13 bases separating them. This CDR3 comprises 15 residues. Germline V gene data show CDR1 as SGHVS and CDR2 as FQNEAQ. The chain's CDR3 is CASSLDRGRGNEQFF. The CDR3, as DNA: TGTGCCAGCAGCTTAGACAGGGGGAGGGGCAATGAGCAGTTCTTC.

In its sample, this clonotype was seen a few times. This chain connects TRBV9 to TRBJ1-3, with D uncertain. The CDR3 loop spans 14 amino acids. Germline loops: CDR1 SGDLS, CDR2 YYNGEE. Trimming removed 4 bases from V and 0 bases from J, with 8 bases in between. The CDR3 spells CASSPSNSGNTIYF. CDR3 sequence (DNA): TGTGCCAGCAGCCCCAGTAACTCTGGAAACACCATATATTTT.

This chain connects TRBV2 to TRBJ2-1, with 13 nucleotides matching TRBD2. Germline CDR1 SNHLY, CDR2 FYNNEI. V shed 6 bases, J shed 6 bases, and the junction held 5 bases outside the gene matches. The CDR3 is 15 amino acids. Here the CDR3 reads CASRPGTSGTNEQFF. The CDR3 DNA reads TGTGCCAGCAGGCCCGGGACTAGCGGGACCAATGAGCAGTTCTTC.

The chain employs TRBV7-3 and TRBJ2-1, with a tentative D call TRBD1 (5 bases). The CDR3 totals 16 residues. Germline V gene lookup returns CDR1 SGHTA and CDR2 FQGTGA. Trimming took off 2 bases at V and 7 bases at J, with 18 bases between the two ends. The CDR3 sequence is CASSLRQGSEPNEQFF. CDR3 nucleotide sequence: TGTGCCAGCAGCTTACGGCAGGGCAGCGAACCTAATGAGCAGTTCTTC.

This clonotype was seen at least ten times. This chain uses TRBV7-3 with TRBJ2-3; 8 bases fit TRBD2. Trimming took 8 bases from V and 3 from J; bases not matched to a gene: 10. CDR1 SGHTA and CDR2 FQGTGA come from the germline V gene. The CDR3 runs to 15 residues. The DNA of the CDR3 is TGTGCCAGCTGTCTGGTCGGCGGGAGGACAGATACGCAGTATTTT. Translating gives CASCLVGGRTDTQYF.

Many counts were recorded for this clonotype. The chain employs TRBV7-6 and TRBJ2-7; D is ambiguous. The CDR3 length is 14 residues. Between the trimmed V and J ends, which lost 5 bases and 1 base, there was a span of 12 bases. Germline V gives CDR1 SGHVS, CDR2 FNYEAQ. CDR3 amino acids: CASSPRLQSYEQYF. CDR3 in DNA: TGTGCCAGCAGCCCCAGGCTCCAGTCCTACGAGCAGTACTTC.

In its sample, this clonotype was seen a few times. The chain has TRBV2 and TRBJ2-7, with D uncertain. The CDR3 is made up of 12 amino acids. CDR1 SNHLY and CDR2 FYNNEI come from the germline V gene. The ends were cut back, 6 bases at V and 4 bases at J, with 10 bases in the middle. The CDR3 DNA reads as TGTGCCAGCAGAGGAGACCAGTACGAGCAGTACTTC. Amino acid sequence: CASRGDQYEQYF.

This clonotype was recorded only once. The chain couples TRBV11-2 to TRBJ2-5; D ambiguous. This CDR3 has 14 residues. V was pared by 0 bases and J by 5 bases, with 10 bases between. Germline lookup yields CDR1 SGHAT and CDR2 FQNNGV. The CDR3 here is CASSLDGFGETQYF. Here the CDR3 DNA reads TGTGCCAGCAGCTTAGATGGGTTCGGGGAGACCCAGTACTTC.

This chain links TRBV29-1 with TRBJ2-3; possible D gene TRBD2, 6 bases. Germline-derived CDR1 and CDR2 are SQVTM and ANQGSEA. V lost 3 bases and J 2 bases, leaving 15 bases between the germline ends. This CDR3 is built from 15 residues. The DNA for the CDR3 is TGCAGCGTTGACCCTGGAGGCGGGACCACAGATACGCAGTATTTT. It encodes CSVDPGGGTTDTQYF.

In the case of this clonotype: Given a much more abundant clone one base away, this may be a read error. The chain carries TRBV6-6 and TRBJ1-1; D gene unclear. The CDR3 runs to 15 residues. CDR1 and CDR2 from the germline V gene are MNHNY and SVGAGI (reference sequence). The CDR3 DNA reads TGTACCAGCAGTGAGCTGGGTTTTAGTGACACTGAAGCTTTCTTT. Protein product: CTSSELGFSDTEAFF.

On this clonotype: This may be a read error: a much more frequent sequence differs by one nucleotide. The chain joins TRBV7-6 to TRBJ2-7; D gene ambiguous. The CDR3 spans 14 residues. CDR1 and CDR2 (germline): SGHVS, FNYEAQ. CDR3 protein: CASSPDPNPYAQYF. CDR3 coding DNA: TGTGCCAGCAGCCCCGACCCAAACCCCTACGCGCAGTACTTC.

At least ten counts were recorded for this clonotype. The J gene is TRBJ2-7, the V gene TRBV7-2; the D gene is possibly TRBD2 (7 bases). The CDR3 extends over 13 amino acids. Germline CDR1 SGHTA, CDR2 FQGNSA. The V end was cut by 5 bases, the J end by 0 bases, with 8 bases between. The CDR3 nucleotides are TGTGCCAGCAGCAGGGGGGGCTCCTACGAGCAGTACTTC. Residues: CASSRGGSYEQYF. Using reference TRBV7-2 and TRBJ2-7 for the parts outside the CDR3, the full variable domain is GAGVSQSPSNKVTEKGKDVELRCDPISGHTALYWYRQSLGQGLEFLIYFQGNSAPDKSGLPSDRFSAERTGGSVSTLTIQRTQQEDSAVYLCASSRGGSYEQYFGPGTRLTVT.

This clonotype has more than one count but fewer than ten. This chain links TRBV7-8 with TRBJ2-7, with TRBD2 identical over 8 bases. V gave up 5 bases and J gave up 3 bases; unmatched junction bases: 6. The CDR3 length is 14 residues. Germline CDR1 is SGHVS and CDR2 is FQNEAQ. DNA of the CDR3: TGTGCCAGCAGCCCCATCGGGGGGGACTACGAGCAGTACTTC. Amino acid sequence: CASSPIGGDYEQYF.

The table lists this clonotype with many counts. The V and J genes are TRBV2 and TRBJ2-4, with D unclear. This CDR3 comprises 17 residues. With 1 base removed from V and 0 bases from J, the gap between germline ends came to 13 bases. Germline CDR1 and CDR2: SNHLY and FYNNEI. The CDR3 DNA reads TGTGCCAGCAGTGAAGATGTGGGCAAGTTAGCCAAAAACATTCAGTACTTC. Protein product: CASSEDVGKLAKNIQYF.

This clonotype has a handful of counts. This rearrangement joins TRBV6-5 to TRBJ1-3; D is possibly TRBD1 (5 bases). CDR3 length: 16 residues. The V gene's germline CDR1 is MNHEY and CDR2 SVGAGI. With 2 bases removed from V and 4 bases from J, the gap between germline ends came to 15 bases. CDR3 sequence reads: CASSYGDGAQGNTIYF. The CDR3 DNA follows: TGTGCCAGCAGTTACGGGGACGGCGCCCAGGGAAACACCATATATTTT.

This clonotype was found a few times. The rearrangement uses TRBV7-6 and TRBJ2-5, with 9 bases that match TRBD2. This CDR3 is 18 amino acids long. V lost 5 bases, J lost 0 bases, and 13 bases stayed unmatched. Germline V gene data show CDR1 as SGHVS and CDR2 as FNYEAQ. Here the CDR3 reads CASSLGVPTSGNQETQYF. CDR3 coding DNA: TGTGCCAGCAGCCTTGGGGTCCCGACTAGCGGAAACCAAGAGACCCAGTACTTC.